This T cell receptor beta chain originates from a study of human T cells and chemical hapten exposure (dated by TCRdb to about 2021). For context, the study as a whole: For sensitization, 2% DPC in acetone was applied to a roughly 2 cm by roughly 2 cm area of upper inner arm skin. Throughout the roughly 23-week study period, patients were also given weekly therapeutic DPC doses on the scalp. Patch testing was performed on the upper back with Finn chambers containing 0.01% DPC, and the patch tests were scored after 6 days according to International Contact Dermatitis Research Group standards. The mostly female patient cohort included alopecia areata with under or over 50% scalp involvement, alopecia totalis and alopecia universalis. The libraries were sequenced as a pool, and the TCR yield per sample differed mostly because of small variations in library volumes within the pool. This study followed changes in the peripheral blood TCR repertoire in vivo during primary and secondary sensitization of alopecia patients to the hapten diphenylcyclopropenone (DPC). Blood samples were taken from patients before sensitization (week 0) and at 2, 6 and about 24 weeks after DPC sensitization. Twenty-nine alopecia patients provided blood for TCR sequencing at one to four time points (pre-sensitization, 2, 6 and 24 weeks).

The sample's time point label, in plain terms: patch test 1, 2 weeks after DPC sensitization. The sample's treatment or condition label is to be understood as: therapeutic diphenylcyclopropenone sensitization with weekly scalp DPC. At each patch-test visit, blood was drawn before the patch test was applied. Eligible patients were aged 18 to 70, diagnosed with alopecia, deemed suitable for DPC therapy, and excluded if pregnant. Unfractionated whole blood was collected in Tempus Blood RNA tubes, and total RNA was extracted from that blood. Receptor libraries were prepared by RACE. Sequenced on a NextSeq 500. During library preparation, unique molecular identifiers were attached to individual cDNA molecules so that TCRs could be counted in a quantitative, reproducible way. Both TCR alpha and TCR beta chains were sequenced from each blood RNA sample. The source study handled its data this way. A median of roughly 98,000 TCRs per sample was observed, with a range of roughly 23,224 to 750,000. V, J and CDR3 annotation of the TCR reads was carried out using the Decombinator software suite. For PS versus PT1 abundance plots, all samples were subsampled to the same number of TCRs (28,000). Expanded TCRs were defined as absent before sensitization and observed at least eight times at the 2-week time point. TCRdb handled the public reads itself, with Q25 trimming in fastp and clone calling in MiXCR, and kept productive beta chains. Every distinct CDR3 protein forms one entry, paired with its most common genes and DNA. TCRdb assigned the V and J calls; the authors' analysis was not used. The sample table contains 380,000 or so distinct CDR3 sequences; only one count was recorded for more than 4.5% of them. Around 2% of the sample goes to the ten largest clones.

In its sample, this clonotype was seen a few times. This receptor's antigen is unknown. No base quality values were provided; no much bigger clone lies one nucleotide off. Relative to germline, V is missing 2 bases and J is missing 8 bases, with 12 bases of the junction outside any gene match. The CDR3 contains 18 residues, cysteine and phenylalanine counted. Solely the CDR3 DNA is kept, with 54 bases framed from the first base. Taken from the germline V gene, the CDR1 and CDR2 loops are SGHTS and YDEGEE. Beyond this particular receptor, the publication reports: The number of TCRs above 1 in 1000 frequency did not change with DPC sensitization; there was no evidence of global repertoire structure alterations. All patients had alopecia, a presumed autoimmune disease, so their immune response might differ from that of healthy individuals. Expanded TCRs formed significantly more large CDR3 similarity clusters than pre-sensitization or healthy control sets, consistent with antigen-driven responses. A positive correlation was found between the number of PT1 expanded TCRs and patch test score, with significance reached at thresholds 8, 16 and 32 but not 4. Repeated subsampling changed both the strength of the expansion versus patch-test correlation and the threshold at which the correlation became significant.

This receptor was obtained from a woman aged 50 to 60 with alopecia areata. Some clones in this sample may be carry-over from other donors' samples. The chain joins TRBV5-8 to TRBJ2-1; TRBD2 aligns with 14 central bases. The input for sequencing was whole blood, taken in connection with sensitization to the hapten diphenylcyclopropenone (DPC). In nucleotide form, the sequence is TGTGCCAGCAGCTTACTAGGACCCGGACTAGCGGGAGGAGATGAGCAGTTCTTC. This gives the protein CASSLLGPGLAGGDEQFF.